This entry lists 27 T cell receptor beta chains sequenced from one sample in a study of blood T cell repertoires in COVID-19. The data were produced by immunoSEQ multiplex PCR, yet TCRdb's version contains in-frame clones alone and is incomplete. The table records 120,000 to 150,000 clones, 75% to 90% of them present only once. The specimen sequenced was peripheral blood. Source of these receptors: a woman in her sixties with active COVID-19.

The chain carries TRBV10-1 and TRBJ2-6; a possible D gene is TRBD2 (6 bases). Trimming removed 3 bases from V and 2 bases from J, with 8 bases in between. Germline CDR1 reads WNHNN; CDR2 reads SYGVQD (reference sequence). This CDR3 comprises 15 residues. The CDR3 protein is CASSEGGTGANVLTF. In DNA form, the CDR3 reads TGCGCCAGCAGTGAAGGAGGGACTGGGGCCAACGTCCTGACTTTC.

V is TRBV5-6 and J is TRBJ1-2; the D gene is possibly TRBD1 (5 bases). The CDR3 is made up of 14 amino acids. V was trimmed by 4 bases and J by 4 bases, leaving 14 bases between them. Germline V lookup: CDR1 SGHDT, CDR2 YYEEEE. The CDR3 here is CASSAAGTPYGYTF. Written as DNA, the CDR3 is TGTGCCAGCAGCGCCGCCGGGACTCCCTATGGCTACACCTTC.

J is TRBJ1-1 and V is TRBV3-1 (or the pseudogene TRBV3-2); TRBD1 matches 11 bases. CDR3 length equals 16 residues. CDR1 LGHDT and CDR2 YNNKEL come from the germline V gene (reference sequence). J lost 2 bases, V lost 2 bases, and 4 bases had no gene match. CDR3 region: CASSQFGTGGNTEAFF. In nucleotides, the CDR3 is TGTGCCAGCAGCCAATTCGGGACAGGGGGAAACACTGAAGCTTTCTTT.

The chain employs TRBV7-9 and TRBJ2-4, with unresolved D. From germline, CDR1 is SEHNR and CDR2 FQNEAQ (reference sequence). The length of the CDR3 is 14 residues. V lost 3 bases to trimming and J lost 6 bases, with 12 bases between them. CDR3 loop: CASSFPRSGNIQYF. The CDR3 nucleotides read TGTGCCAGCAGCTTTCCACGTTCCGGAAACATTCAGTACTTC.

This sequence joins TRBV19 and TRBJ2-7; TRBD2 is a possible D gene (6 bases). This CDR3 has 15 amino acids. The germline gives CDR1 LNHDA, CDR2 SQIVND (reference sequence). The V end lost 3 bases, the J end lost 4 bases, and 16 bases lay between the germline ends. The CDR3 DNA follows: TGTGCCAGTAGTATGGGGGACTCTAGCCTTTACGAGCAGTACTTC. Its protein product is CASSMGDSSLYEQYF.

CDR3 sequence: CATSSGTGDEKLFF. The CDR3 region has the DNA TGTGCCACCAGCAGCGGGACAGGGGACGAAAAACTGTTTTTT. V gene TRBV15 combines with J gene TRBJ1-4; 10 bases match TRBD1. V shed 3 bases and J 8 bases; nucleotides not matched to a gene: 3. From germline, CDR1 is LNHNV and CDR2 YYDKDF (reference sequence). CDR3 length: 14 residues. Together with reference TRBV15 and TRBJ1-4, the CDR3 gives the full variable domain: DAMVIQNPRYQVTQFGKPVTLSCSQTLNHNVMYWYQQKSSQAPKLLFHYYDKDFNNEADTPDNFQSRRPNTSFCFLDIRSPGLGDTAMYLCATSSGTGDEKLFFGSGTQLSVL.

The genes are TRBV28 and TRBJ1-1; no clear D gene. The germline V and J ends were trimmed by 6 bases and 0 bases, with 17 bases remaining between them. CDR3 length: 16 amino acids. Germline CDR1 MDHEN, CDR2 SYDVKM. The CDR3, as DNA: TGTGCCAGCAGGGCTACCGTCAGGCCGCTGAACACTGAAGCTTTCTTT. Amino acid sequence: CASRATVRPLNTEAFF.

The rearrangement links TRBV7-3 to TRBJ2-1; 10 positions agree with TRBD2. Germline V CDR1 and CDR2: SGHTA, FQGTGA. V trimming: 5 bases; J trimming: 2 bases; junction bases outside the gene matches: 3. The CDR3 runs to 15 residues. CDR3 sequence reads: CASSPGLAAYNEQFF. The CDR3 DNA reads as TGTGCCAGCAGCCCCGGACTAGCGGCCTACAATGAGCAGTTCTTC.

This rearrangement joins TRBV6-5 to TRBJ2-7, with TRBD1 identical over 7 bases. Looked up from germline, CDR1 is MNHEY and CDR2 is SVGAGI. This CDR3 is built from 15 residues. J lost 2 bases, V lost 4 bases, and 8 bases had no gene match. As DNA, the CDR3 is TGTGCCAGCAGTTTACACCGGGACAGTACCTACGAGCAGTACTTC. This sequence encodes CASSLHRDSTYEQYF.

The chain combines TRBV5-1 with TRBJ1-6, with D hard to call. The ends were cut back, 0 bases at V and 9 bases at J, with 25 bases in the middle. The CDR3 covers 19 residues. The germline V gene encodes CDR1 SGHRS and CDR2 YFSETQ. The CDR3 is CASSLAAARHPSETSPLHF. In nucleotides, the CDR3 is TGCGCCAGCAGCTTGGCCGCCGCGAGGCACCCCTCCGAAACTTCACCCCTCCACTTT.

This clone was seen only once. The CDR3 sequence: CASSPGGSGYRTDTQYF. CDR3 nucleotide sequence: TGTGCCAGCAGCCCTGGGGGTAGCGGGTATCGCACAGATACGCAGTATTTT. The V and J genes are TRBV7-9 and TRBJ2-3; 7 bases align to TRBD2. V lost 5 bases and J lost 1; bases outside the gene matches: 12. The CDR3 totals 17 residues. Germline CDR1 SEHNR, CDR2 FQNEAQ (reference sequence). The full variable domain, with the rest looked up from reference TRBV7-9 and TRBJ2-3, is DTGVSQNPRHKITKRGQNVTFRCDPISEHNRLYWYRQTLGQGPEFLTYFQNEAQLEKSRLLSDRFSAERPKGSFSTLEIQRTEQGDSAMYLCASSPGGSGYRTDTQYFGPGTRLTVL.

CDR3 sequence (DNA): TGTGCCAGCAGCCGAGGACTAGCGGGGCGCAATGAGCAGTTCTTC. Its translation is CASSRGLAGRNEQFF. This chain joins TRBV14 and TRBJ2-1, with 12 bases lining up with TRBD2. In germline, CDR1 is SGHDN, CDR2 FVKESK. The CDR3 runs 15 residues. V shed 4 bases, J shed 6 bases, and the junction held 4 bases outside the gene matches.

This clone was recorded a few times. This CDR3 is CASSLGTRVSNYGYTF. CDR3 nucleotides: TGTGCCAGCAGCCTGGGGACAAGGGTATCTAACTATGGCTACACCTTC. V and J are TRBV4-2 and TRBJ1-2; a weak D match, TRBD1 (6 bases). Between the trimmed V and J ends, which lost 4 bases and 0 bases, there was a span of 15 bases. Germline assignment: CDR1 LGHNA and CDR2 YNFKEQ. The CDR3 length is 16 residues.

The chain uses TRBV9 and TRBJ2-1; TRBD2 might be the D (5 bases). CDR1 SGDLS and CDR2 YYNGEE come from the germline V gene. The CDR3 sequence is 14 residues long. The V end lost 0 bases, the J end lost 7 bases, and 11 bases lay between the germline ends. The CDR3 DNA reads TGTGCCAGCAGCGTAGGGGGAGTAACGAATGAGCAGTTCTTC. It codes for CASSVGGVTNEQFF.

The sample holds one count of this clone. The chain has TRBV7-3 and TRBJ2-3; D gene ambiguous. Per the germline V gene, CDR1 is SGHTA and CDR2 is FQGTGA. The CDR3 runs to 15 residues. V lost 2 bases and J lost 2, with 11 bases in between. CDR3 amino acids: CASSLLAVHTDTQYF. CDR3 bases: TGTGCCAGCAGCTTACTGGCAGTCCACACAGATACGCAGTATTTT.

The chain combines TRBV7-3 with TRBJ1-1, with a possible D match to TRBD1 (5 bases). The germline V gene encodes CDR1 SGHTA and CDR2 FQGTGA. The CDR3 loop spans 13 amino acids. Trimming left V 2 bases short and J 5 bases short, with 9 bases between. CDR3 DNA: TGTGCCAGCAGCTTACCAGGGTTGACTGAAGCTTTCTTT. Translation: CASSLPGLTEAFF. The entire variable domain, with the rest obtained from reference TRBV7-3 and TRBJ1-1, is as follows: GAGVSQTPSNKVTEKGKYVELRCDPISGHTALYWYRQSLGQGPEFLIYFQGTGAADDSGLPNDRFFAVRPEGSVSTLKIQRTERGDSAVYLCASSLPGLTEAFFGQGTRLTVV.

This CDR3 reads CASSPPSRTGELFF. The CDR3 DNA sequence: TGTGCCAGCTCACCACCATCGCGAACCGGGGAGCTGTTTTTT. This chain links TRBV18 with TRBJ2-2; no definite D call. This CDR3 comprises 14 residues. Germline V gives CDR1 KGHSH, CDR2 LQKENI. The V and J ends lost 0 bases and 5 bases respectively, with 7 bases between them.

The rearrangement joins TRBV6-2 or TRBV6-3 to TRBJ2-3; 7 bases agree with TRBD2. Losses at the gene ends were 1 base for V and 4 bases for J; bases not matched to a gene: 5. This CDR3 has 15 amino acids. CDR1 is MNHEY and CDR2 is SVGEGT in the germline V gene. The CDR3 spells CASSYFFAGADTQYF. CDR3 sequence (DNA): TGTGCCAGCAGTTACTTTTTTGCGGGAGCAGATACGCAGTATTTT.

This clone is a singleton in its sample. The J gene is TRBJ2-7, the V gene TRBV5-4, with 7 bases identical to TRBD2. V lost 3 bases, J lost 5 bases, and 11 bases stayed unmatched. Germline loops: CDR1 SGHNT, CDR2 YYREEE (reference sequence). The CDR3 extends over 15 amino acids. The CDR3 DNA reads TGTGCCAGCAGCTCGGGGACTACCCCAGAGAACGAGCAGTACTTC. Its protein product is CASSSGTTPENEQYF. The whole variable domain, remainder taken from reference TRBV5-4 and TRBJ2-7, is ETGVTQSPTHLIKTRGQQVTLRCSSQSGHNTVSWYQQALGQGPQFIFQYYREEENGRGNFPPRFSGLQFPNYSSELNVNALELDDSALYLCASSSGTTPENEQYFGPGTRLTVT.

CDR3 nucleotides: TGTGCCAGCAGAACAGGGATAACAGAGCCCCAGCATTTT. Translating it yields CASRTGITEPQHF. The gene calls are TRBV6-5 and TRBJ1-5; a weak D match, TRBD1 (6 bases). The CDR3 has 13 residues. Germline V gene lookup returns CDR1 MNHEY and CDR2 SVGAGI. V lost 6 bases to trimming and J lost 8 bases, with 14 bases between them.

J is TRBJ1-2 and V is TRBV5-5; 8 nucleotides agree with TRBD1. Germline V CDR1 and CDR2: SGHKS, YYEKEE (reference sequence). The V segment lost 3 bases and the J segment 3 bases; nucleotides outside the gene matches: 7. The CDR3 is made up of 15 amino acids. The CDR3 protein is CASSYGQGRDYGYTF. The DNA for the CDR3 is TGTGCCAGCAGCTACGGACAGGGCAGGGACTATGGCTACACCTTC.

The J gene is TRBJ2-1, the V gene TRBV3-1 (or the pseudogene TRBV3-2); D ambiguous. Trimming stripped 8 bases from V and 7 bases from J, with 12 bases between. CDR1 is LGHDT, CDR2 YNNKEL, per germline (reference sequence). CDR3 size: 12 residues. In DNA form, the CDR3 reads TGTGCCAGCTCACAAGTTAAGAATGAGCAGTTCTTC. It specifies CASSQVKNEQFF.

In DNA, the CDR3 is TGTGCCAGCCAGACAGGGGGCATCGATACGCAGTATTTT. Translation: CASQTGGIDTQYF. The rearrangement uses TRBV19 and TRBJ2-3; TRBD1 agrees at 10 bases. The germline V gene has CDR1 LNHDA and CDR2 SQIVND (reference sequence). This CDR3 region has 13 residues. V shed 9 bases and J 6 bases; nucleotides not matched to a gene: 6.

The V gene is TRBV5-3, the J gene TRBJ2-1, with 8 bases identical to TRBD2. TRBV5-3 is treated as an ORF (open reading frame) with a function not yet certain. The CDR3 extends over 17 amino acids. V shed 4 bases, J shed 4 bases, and the junction held 13 bases outside the gene matches. CDR3 in DNA: TGTGCCAGAAGCCAGGGTAGGCAGGCGGGGGGTTACAATGAGCAGTTCTTC. Translation: CARSQGRQAGGYNEQFF.

The rearrangement joins TRBV5-6 to TRBJ1-2; TRBD1 matches 11 bases. The ends lost 5 bases at V and 3 bases at J; junction bases unmatched: 9. Germline lookup yields CDR1 SGHDT and CDR2 YYEEEE. The CDR3 length is 16 residues. The CDR3: CASSSAGTGGHYGYTF. The CDR3 coding sequence is TGTGCCAGCAGTTCCGCCGGGACAGGGGGTCACTATGGCTACACCTTC. The complete variable domain, with remaining parts taken from reference TRBV5-6 and TRBJ1-2, reads DAGVTQSPTHLIKTRGQQVTLRCSPKSGHDTVSWYQQALGQGPQFIFQYYEEEERQRGNFPDRFSGHQFPNYSSELNVNALLLGDSALYLCASSSAGTGGHYGYTFGSGTRLTVV.

The sample holds a few counts of this clone. V gene TRBV28 combines with J gene TRBJ1-4; possibly TRBD1 for D (6 bases). CDR1 and CDR2 from the germline V gene are MDHEN and SYDVKM. The CDR3 runs 14 residues. The V end lost 7 bases, the J end lost 10 bases, and 19 bases lay between the germline ends. CDR3 sequence: CASTMDSLGGKLFF. Here the CDR3 DNA reads TGTGCCAGCACCATGGACAGCCTCGGAGGAAAACTGTTTTTT.

This chain uses TRBV10-2 with TRBJ2-7; D is unresolved. The V and J ends lost 3 bases and 6 bases respectively, with 9 bases between them. Germline V gene data show CDR1 as WSHSY and CDR2 as SAAADI. The CDR3 is made up of 12 amino acids. This CDR3 is CASSDHEAEQYF. CDR3 sequence (DNA): TGCGCCAGCAGTGACCACGAGGCCGAGCAGTACTTC.